A single TCR beta chain is shown here with its context. These data are taken from a study of blood T cell repertoires in COVID-19. The CDR3 is 13 amino acids. CDR1 and CDR2 from the germline V gene are LGHDT and YNNKEL (reference sequence). The germline V and J ends were trimmed by 4 bases and 3 bases, with 6 bases remaining between them. Adults between about 18 and 95 years of age took part from 20 to 25 US areas. Participants were placed into cohorts based on the clinical history they reported. Two negative PCRs, clearance, or symptom resolution were required of recovered Cohort 3 donors. In the authors' methods: Using reference gene primer amplification, nucleated cell counts were estimated. Generated by immunoSEQ multiplex PCR, the TCRdb table keeps only in-frame clones and is missing some. V, J and clone size are those of that table, while D and trimming were read from the DNA. The repertoire holds 200,000 to 250,000 clones, with roughly 84% as singletons.

This TCR was sampled from a woman in her forties who had recovered from COVID-19. The sequenced sample was PBMCs or T cells enriched from blood (not recorded which). This chain connects TRBV3-1 (or the pseudogene TRBV3-2) to TRBJ1-4; D uncertain. The CDR3 reads CASSLRSNEKLFF. The DNA of the CDR3 is TGTGCCAGCAGCCTCCGGTCTAATGAAAAACTGTTTTTT.